This T cell receptor (beta chain) was identified in a study of T cells in Graves' hyperthyroidism and ophthalmopathy. The germline gives CDR1 MNHEY, CDR2 SMNVEV (reference sequence). The CDR3 runs to 17 residues. Trimming removed 5 bases at V and 4 bases at J, with 23 bases between. Researchers took RNA transcripts and amplified the TCR beta CDR3 regions from them. First-round RT-PCR of the TCR CDR3 relied on the HTBI primer set. TCRdb re-analysed the multiplex PCR reads in MiXCR, keeping a single row per CDR3 protein. This table has 500,000 to 550,000 distinct CDR3 sequences, 20% appearing once. This clonotype was found many times.

Source material: blood. The clonotype originates from a young man with Graves' hyperthyroidism. J is TRBJ1-1 and V is TRBV27; D is possibly TRBD1 (6 bases). The DNA for the CDR3 is TGTGCCAGCAGTCCCGATCAGGGGCGGATCGTGAGCACTGAAGCTTTCTTT. Translating it yields CASSPDQGRIVSTEAFF.